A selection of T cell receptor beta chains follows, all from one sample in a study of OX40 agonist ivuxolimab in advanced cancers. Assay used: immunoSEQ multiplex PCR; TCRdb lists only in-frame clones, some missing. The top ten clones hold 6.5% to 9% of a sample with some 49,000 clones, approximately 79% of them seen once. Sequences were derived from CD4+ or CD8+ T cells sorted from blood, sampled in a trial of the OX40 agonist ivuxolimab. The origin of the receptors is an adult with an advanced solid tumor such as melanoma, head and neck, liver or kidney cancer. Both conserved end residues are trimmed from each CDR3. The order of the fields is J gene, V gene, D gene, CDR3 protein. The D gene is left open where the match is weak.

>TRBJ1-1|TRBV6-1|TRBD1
ATRRQGGSNTEAF
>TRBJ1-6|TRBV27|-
ASSLVGNVNSPLH
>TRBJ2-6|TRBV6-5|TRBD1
ASSYGQGNRGNVLT
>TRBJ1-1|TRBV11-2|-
ASSSTLRGDTEAF
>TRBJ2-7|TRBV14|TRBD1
ASSQIEGAEQY
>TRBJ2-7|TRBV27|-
ASSHYDRPKQY
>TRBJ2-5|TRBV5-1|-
ASSLEPSREQY
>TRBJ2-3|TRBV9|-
ASSVGGTRTDTQY
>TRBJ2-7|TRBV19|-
ASSIDSGSYEQY
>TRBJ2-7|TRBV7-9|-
ASSLAGVDYEQY
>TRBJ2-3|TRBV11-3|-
ASSLEGLPIGQY
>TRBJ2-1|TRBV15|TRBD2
ATSPGLAGWDEQF
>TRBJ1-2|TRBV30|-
AWSVSRPPRGYT
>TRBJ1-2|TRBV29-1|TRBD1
SVDWTGGDGYT
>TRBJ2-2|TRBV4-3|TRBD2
ASSQASGANTGELF
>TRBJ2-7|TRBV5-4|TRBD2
ASSLSGLAGITYEQY
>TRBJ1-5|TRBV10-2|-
ASRLGSGDPNQPQH
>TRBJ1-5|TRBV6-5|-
ASSYSIGPLQPQH
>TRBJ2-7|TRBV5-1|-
ASSFRDTSYEQY
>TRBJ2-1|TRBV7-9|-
ASSPKGQRVSNEQF
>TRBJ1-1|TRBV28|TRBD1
ASSPDRGGWGTEAF
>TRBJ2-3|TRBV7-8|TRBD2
ASSTQREADTQY
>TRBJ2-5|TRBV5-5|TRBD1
ASSPPSTGGIETQY
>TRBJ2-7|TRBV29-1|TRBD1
SAGAATGTYEQY
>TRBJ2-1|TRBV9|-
ASSLRTFSREQF
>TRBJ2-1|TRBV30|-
AWTPEDAPYNEQF
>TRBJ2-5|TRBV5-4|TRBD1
ASSSRQGFVETQY
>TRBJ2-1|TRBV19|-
ASGRTYENEQF
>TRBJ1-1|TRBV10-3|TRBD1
AIRRTGGNRLMNTEAF
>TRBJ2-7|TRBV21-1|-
ASSKARQDPPYEQY
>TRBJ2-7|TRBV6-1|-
ASSEGVLGEPYEQY
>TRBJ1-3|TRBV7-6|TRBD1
ASSLFPTGAGNTIY
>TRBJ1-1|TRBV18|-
ASSPLKDSNTEAF
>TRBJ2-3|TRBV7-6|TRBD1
ASSLSGTGSTDTQY
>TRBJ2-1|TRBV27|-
ASSFRGVSYNEQF
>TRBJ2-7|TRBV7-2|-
ASSLITAPGAQY
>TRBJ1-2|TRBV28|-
ASSFRGPPEGYT
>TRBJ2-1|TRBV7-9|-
ASRSGGKNNEQF
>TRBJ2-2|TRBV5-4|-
ASRGGNDRELF
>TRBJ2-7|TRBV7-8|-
ASSHGTHATEQY